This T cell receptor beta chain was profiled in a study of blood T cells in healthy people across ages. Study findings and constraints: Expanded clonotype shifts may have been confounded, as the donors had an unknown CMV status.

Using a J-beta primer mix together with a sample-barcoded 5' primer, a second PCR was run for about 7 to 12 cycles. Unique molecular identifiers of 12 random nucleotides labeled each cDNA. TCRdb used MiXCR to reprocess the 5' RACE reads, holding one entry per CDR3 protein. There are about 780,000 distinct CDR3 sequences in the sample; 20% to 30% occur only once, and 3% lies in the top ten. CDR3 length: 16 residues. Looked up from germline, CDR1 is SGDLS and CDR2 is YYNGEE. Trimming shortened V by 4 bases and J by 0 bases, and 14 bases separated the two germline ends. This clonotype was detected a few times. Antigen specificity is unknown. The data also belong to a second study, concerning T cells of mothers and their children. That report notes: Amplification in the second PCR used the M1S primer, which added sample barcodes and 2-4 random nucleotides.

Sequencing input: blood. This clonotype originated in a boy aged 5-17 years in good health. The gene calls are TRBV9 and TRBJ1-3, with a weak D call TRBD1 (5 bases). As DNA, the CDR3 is TGTGCCAGCAGCTTGGGACTGTTGTTCTCTGGAAACACCATATATTTT. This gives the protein CASSLGLLFSGNTIYF.